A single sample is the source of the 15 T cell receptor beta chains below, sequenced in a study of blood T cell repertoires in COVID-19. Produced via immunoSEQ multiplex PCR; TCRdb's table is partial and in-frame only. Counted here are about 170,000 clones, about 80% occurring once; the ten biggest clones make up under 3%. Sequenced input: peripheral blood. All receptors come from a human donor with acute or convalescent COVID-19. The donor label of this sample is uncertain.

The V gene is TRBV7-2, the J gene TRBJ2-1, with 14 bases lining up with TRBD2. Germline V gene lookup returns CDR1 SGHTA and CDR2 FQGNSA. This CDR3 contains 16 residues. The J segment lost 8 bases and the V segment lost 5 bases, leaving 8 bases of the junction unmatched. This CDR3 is CASSLQTSGGADEQFF. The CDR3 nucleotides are TGTGCCAGCAGCCTTCAGACTAGCGGGGGGGCAGATGAGCAGTTCTTC. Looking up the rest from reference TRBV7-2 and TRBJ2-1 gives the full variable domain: GAGVSQSPSNKVTEKGKDVELRCDPISGHTALYWYRQSLGQGLEFLIYFQGNSAPDKSGLPSDRFSAERTGGSVSTLTIQRTQQEDSAVYLCASSLQTSGGADEQFFGPGTRLTVL.

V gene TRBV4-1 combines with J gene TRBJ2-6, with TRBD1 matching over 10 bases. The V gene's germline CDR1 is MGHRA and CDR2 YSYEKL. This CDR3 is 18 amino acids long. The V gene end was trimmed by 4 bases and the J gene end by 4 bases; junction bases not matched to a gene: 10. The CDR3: CASSRSGTGETGANVLTF. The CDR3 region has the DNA TGCGCCAGCAGCCGCTCCGGGACAGGGGAAACGGGGGCCAACGTCCTGACTTTC.

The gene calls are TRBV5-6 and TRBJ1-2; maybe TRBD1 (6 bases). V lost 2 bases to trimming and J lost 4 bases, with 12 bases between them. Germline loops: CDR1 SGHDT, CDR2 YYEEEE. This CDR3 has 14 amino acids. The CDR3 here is CASSFAGDAYGYTF. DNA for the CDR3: TGTGCCAGCAGCTTCGCAGGGGACGCCTATGGCTACACCTTC.

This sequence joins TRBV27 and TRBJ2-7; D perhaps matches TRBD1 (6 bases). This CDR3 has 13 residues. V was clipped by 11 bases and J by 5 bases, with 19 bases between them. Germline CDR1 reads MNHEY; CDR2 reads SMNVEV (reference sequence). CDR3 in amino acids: CAQGNRGSHEQYF. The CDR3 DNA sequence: TGTGCCCAGGGGAACCGGGGAAGCCACGAGCAGTACTTC.

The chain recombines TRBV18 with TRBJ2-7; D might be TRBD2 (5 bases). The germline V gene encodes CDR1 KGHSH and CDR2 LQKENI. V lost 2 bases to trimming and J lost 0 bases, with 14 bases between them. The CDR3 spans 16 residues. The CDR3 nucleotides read TGTGCCAGCTCACCAAGCGGAGACGTCGGCTCCTACGAGCAGTACTTC. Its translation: CASSPSGDVGSYEQYF. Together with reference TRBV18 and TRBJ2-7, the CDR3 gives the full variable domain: NAGVMQNPRHLVRRRGQEARLRCSPMKGHSHVYWYRQLPEEGLKFMVYLQKENIIDESGMPKERFSAEFPKEGPSILRIQQVVRGDSAAYFCASSPSGDVGSYEQYFGPGTRLTVT.

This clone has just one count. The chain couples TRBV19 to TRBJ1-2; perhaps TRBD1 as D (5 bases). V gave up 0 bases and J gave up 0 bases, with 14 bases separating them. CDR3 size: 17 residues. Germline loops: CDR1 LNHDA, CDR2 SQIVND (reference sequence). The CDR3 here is CASSIDRGRTTNYGYTF. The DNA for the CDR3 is TGTGCCAGTAGTATAGATAGGGGAAGGACTACTAACTATGGCTACACCTTC.

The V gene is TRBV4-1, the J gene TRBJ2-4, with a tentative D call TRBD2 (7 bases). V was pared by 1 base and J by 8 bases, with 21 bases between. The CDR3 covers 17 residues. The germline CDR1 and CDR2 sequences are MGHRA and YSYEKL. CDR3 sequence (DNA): TGCGCCAGCAGCCAAGCGGGATCGGGGGGCGTAGGGTACATTCAGTACTTC. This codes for CASSQAGSGGVGYIQYF.

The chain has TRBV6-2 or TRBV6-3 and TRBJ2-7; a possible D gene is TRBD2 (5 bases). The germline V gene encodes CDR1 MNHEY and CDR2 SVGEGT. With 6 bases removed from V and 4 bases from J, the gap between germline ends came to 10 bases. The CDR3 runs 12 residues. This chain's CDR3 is CASSAEGYEQYF. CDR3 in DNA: TGTGCCAGCAGCGCCGAGGGTTACGAGCAGTACTTC.

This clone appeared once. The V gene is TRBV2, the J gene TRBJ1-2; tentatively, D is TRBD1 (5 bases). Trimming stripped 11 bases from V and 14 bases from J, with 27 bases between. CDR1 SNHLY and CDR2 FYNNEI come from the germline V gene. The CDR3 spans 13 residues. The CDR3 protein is CAASKVQDGSWTF. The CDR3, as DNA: TGTGCCGCCAGCAAGGTACAGGACGGATCCTGGACCTTC. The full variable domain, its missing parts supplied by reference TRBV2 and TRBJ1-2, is EPEVTQTPSHQVTQMGQEVILRCVPISNHLYFYWYRQILGQKVEFLVSFYNNEISEKSEIFDDQFSVERPDGSNFTLKIRSTKLEDSAMYFCAASKVQDGSWTFGSGTRLTVV.

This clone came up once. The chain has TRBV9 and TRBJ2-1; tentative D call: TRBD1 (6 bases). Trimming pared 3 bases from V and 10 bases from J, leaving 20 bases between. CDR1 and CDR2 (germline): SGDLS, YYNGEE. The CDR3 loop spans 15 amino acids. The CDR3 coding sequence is TGTGCCAGCAGCGAGGACAGCGGCAGGTACGTCGAGCAGTTCTTC. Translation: CASSEDSGRYVEQFF.

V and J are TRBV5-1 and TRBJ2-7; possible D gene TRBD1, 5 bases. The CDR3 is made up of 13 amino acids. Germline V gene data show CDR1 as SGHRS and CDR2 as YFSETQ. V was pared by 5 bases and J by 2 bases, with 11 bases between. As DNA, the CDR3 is TGCGCCAGCAGAGTGGGGCAACCCTACGAGCAGTACTTC. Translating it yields CASRVGQPYEQYF.

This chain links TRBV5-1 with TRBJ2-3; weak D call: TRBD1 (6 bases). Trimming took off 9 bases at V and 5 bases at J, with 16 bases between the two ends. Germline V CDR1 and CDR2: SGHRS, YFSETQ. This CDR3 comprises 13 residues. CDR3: CATGQTVGDTQYF. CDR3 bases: TGCGCCACCGGACAGACGGTAGGAGATACGCAGTATTTT.

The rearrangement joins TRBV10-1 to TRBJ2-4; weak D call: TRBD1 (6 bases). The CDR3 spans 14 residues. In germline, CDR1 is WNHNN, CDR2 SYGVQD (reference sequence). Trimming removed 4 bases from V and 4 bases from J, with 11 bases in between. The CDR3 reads CASSARDKKNIQYF. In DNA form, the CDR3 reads TGCGCCAGCAGTGCTAGGGACAAAAAAAACATTCAGTACTTC.

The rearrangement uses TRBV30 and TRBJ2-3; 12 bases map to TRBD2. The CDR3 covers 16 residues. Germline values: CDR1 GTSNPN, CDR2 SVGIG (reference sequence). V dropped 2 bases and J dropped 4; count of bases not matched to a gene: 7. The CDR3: CAWSLRLAGVSDTQYF. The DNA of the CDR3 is TGTGCCTGGAGTCTTAGACTAGCGGGGGTCTCAGATACGCAGTATTTT.

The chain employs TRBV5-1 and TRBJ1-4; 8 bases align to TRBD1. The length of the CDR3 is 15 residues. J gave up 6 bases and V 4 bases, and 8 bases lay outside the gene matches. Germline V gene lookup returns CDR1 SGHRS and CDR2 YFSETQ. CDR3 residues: CASSADRVGDEKLFF. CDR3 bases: TGCGCCAGCAGCGCGGACAGGGTTGGGGATGAAAAACTGTTTTTT.